A single sample gave rise to the 18 T cell receptor beta chains below, sequenced in a study of OX40 agonist ivuxolimab in advanced cancers. The data were produced by immunoSEQ multiplex PCR, yet TCRdb's version contains in-frame clones alone and is incomplete. The data contain 57,000 or so clones, more than 85% of them singletons. The material sequenced was CD4+ or CD8+ T cells sorted from blood, taken in a trial of the OX40 agonist ivuxolimab. The source is an adult with an advanced solid tumor such as melanoma, head and neck, liver or kidney cancer.

V is TRBV6-5 and J is TRBJ2-7, with 7 bases that match TRBD1. The CDR3 has 13 amino acids. V lost 6 bases and J lost 2; bases outside the gene matches: 4. The germline CDR1 and CDR2 sequences are MNHEY and SVGAGI. The CDR3 nucleotides read TGTGCCAGCAGGGCAGGGGGAACCTACGAGCAGTACTTC. Its translation is CASRAGGTYEQYF.

The rearrangement joins TRBV5-1 to TRBJ2-7; D could derive from TRBD1 or TRBD2 (5 bases each). Per the germline V gene, CDR1 is SGHRS and CDR2 is YFSETQ. This CDR3 has 15 residues. The V end was cut by 4 bases, the J end by 0 bases, with 14 bases between. CDR3 nucleotides: TGCGCCAGCAGCCCCGGCCCTGGGGGCTCCTACGAGCAGTACTTC. Translated: CASSPGPGGSYEQYF.

The J gene is TRBJ1-6, the V gene TRBV9; D gene unclear. CDR3 length equals 13 residues. Germline V lookup: CDR1 SGDLS, CDR2 YYNGEE. V dropped 4 bases and J dropped 11 bases, with 13 bases sitting between them. In DNA, the CDR3 is TGTGCCAGCAGCCCAACCACAAGGGCACCCCTCCACTTT. This gives the protein CASSPTTRAPLHF.

This clone is a singleton in its sample. The chain recombines TRBV11-3 with TRBJ2-1; no definite D call. In germline, CDR1 is SGHNT, CDR2 YENEEA. This CDR3 has 13 amino acids. V lost 5 bases, J lost 9 bases, and 14 bases lay in between. CDR3: CASSARVLSEQFF. CDR3 nucleotide sequence: TGTGCCAGCAGCGCACGAGTCTTGAGTGAGCAGTTCTTC.

The chain joins TRBV30 to TRBJ1-3, with D tentatively TRBD1 (5 bases). Germline-derived CDR1 and CDR2 are GTSNPN and SVGIG (reference sequence). V was pared by 1 base and J by 9 bases, with 16 bases between. The CDR3 sequence is 14 residues long. CDR3 bases: TGTGCCTGGAGTGGAGCGGCAGGGTGGGCCACCATATATTTT. This gives the protein CAWSGAAGWATIYF. The variable domain in full, completed from reference TRBV30 and TRBJ1-3, reads SQTIHQWPATLVQPVGSPLSLECTVEGTSNPNLYWYRQAAGRGLQLLFYSVGIGQISSEVPQNLSASRPQDRQFILSSKKLLLSDSGFYLCAWSGAAGWATIYFGEGSWLTVV.

This clone was seen just once. The chain has TRBV10-3 and TRBJ2-1, with TRBD1 matching 7 bases. Germline CDR1 reads ENHRY; CDR2 reads SYGVKD. CDR3 size: 14 residues. J lost 2 bases, V lost 2 bases, and 0 bases had no gene match. CDR3 sequence (DNA): TGTGCCATCAGTGAGGGACAGGCCTACAATGAGCAGTTCTTC. Protein sequence: CAISEGQAYNEQFF.

V and J are TRBV30 and TRBJ1-1; D remains unclear. The germline gives CDR1 GTSNPN, CDR2 SVGIG (reference sequence). V was cut by 0 bases and J by 7 bases, with 9 bases left in between. This CDR3 spans 12 amino acids. In DNA form, the CDR3 reads TGTGCCTGGAGTGTACGGGGAGTTGAAGCTTTCTTT. Translating it yields CAWSVRGVEAFF.

This chain links TRBV5-1 with TRBJ2-3, with 9 bases identical to TRBD1. CDR3 length: 13 amino acids. The V segment lost 4 bases and the J segment 6 bases; nucleotides outside the gene matches: 3. CDR1 SGHRS and CDR2 YFSETQ come from the germline V gene. The CDR3 coding sequence is TGCGCCAGCAGCCGGACAGGGGATGATACGCAGTATTTT. Translation: CASSRTGDDTQYF.

The chain joins TRBV11-2 to TRBJ2-5, with 7 bases that match TRBD2. The CDR3 has 17 amino acids. J lost 4 bases, V lost 5 bases, and 16 bases had no gene match. Germline values: CDR1 SGHAT, CDR2 FQNNGV. The CDR3 coding sequence is TGTGCCAGCAGCGGACTAGGGCGGGAGTTCCGGGTAGAGACCCAGTACTTC. Its translation: CASSGLGREFRVETQYF. The variable domain in full, completed from reference TRBV11-2 and TRBJ2-5, reads EAGVAQSPRYKIIEKRQSVAFWCNPISGHATLYWYQQILGQGPKLLIQFQNNGVVDDSQLPKDRFSAERLKGVDSTLKIQPAKLEDSAVYLCASSGLGREFRVETQYFGPGTRLLVL.

This chain links TRBV2 with TRBJ1-4; TRBD1 matches at 7 bases. Looked up from germline, CDR1 is SNHLY and CDR2 is FYNNEI. The CDR3 runs 15 residues. V shed 8 bases and J 2 bases; nucleotides not matched to a gene: 8. The DNA of the CDR3 is TGTGCCAGCTCTGCTCGGACAGGTACTAATGAAAAACTGTTTTTT. Translating it yields CASSARTGTNEKLFF. Together with reference TRBV2 and TRBJ1-4, the CDR3 gives the full variable domain: EPEVTQTPSHQVTQMGQEVILRCVPISNHLYFYWYRQILGQKVEFLVSFYNNEISEKSEIFDDQFSVERPDGSNFTLKIRSTKLEDSAMYFCASSARTGTNEKLFFGSGTQLSVL.

This rearrangement joins TRBV5-4 to TRBJ2-1; 10 bases match TRBD1. Germline V lookup: CDR1 SGHNT, CDR2 YYREEE (reference sequence). CDR3 size: 16 residues. Germline trimming cut 4 bases from V and 8 bases from J; bases unmatched to any gene: 12. CDR3 sequence (DNA): TGTGCCAGCAGCGGGAGGACAGGGGGAGACCGGGATGAGCAGTTCTTC. Amino acid sequence: CASSGRTGGDRDEQFF.

The chain uses TRBV18 and TRBJ2-1, with 8 nucleotides matching TRBD2. Germline CDR1 and CDR2: KGHSH and LQKENI. V was pared by 8 bases and J by 5 bases, with 5 bases of the junction left unmatched. The length of the CDR3 is 13 residues. The CDR3 region is CASGTGGDNEQFF. The CDR3 DNA sequence: TGTGCCAGCGGGACGGGAGGGGACAATGAGCAGTTCTTC.

This chain links TRBV20-1 with TRBJ2-2, with D tentatively TRBD1 or TRBD2 (5 bases each). There are 11 residues in the CDR3. Germline V gene data show CDR1 as DFQATT and CDR2 as SNEGSKA (reference sequence). V lost 5 bases and J 7 bases, leaving 8 bases between the germline ends. Written as DNA, the CDR3 is TGCAGTGCTCAGGGAGACGGGGAGCTGTTTTTT. Its protein product is CSAQGDGELFF.

The rearrangement uses TRBV11-3 and TRBJ2-3, with D perhaps TRBD2 (5 bases). Germline CDR1 reads SGHNT; CDR2 reads YENEEA. V lost 6 bases, J lost 6 bases, and 28 bases lay in between. The CDR3 is made up of 18 amino acids. In nucleotides, the CDR3 is TGTGCCAGCAGTTCTTCTAGAGGGAGTCTATCATCCGGGGATACGCAGTATTTT. Amino acid sequence: CASSSSRGSLSSGDTQYF.

The rearrangement joins TRBV6-1 to TRBJ1-4; TRBD1 matches 7 bases. V lost 3 bases to trimming and J lost 7 bases; unmatched junction nucleotides: 8. The CDR3 is 15 amino acids. From germline, CDR1 is MNHNS and CDR2 SASEGT. This CDR3 reads CASSEMAGGGEKLFF. Written as DNA, the CDR3 is TGTGCCAGCAGTGAGATGGCAGGGGGAGGTGAAAAACTGTTTTTT.

This clone was seen only once. The chain recombines TRBV11-2 with TRBJ1-3; TRBD1 matches at 9 bases. Per the germline V gene, CDR1 is SGHAT and CDR2 is FQNNGV. This CDR3 has 19 residues. Unmatched junction bases numbered 13, after V lost 4 bases and J lost 0 bases. The CDR3 DNA reads as TGTGCCAGCAGCTCGCGAGGGACAGGGATGACTCTCTCTGGAAACACCATATATTTT. It is translated as CASSSRGTGMTLSGNTIYF. Full variable domain (rest looked up from reference TRBV11-2 and TRBJ1-3): EAGVAQSPRYKIIEKRQSVAFWCNPISGHATLYWYQQILGQGPKLLIQFQNNGVVDDSQLPKDRFSAERLKGVDSTLKIQPAKLEDSAVYLCASSSRGTGMTLSGNTIYFGEGSWLTVV.

V is TRBV5-1 and J is TRBJ2-7; 14 bases align to TRBD2. Germline lookup yields CDR1 SGHRS and CDR2 YFSETQ. The CDR3 spans 14 residues. Unmatched junction bases numbered 3, after V lost 5 bases and J lost 5 bases. As DNA, the CDR3 is TGCGCCAGCAGGAGGGGACTAGCGGGAGACGAGCAGTACTTC. Translation: CASRRGLAGDEQYF.

The chain is built from TRBV18 and TRBJ1-2, with D perhaps matching TRBD1 (5 bases). V dropped 1 base and J dropped 8 bases, with 14 bases sitting between them. This CDR3 has 14 amino acids. Germline lookup yields CDR1 KGHSH and CDR2 LQKENI. DNA of the CDR3: TGTGCCAGCTCACCACAGGGGCCTGAGGGGGGCTACACCTTC. Its translation: CASSPQGPEGGYTF.